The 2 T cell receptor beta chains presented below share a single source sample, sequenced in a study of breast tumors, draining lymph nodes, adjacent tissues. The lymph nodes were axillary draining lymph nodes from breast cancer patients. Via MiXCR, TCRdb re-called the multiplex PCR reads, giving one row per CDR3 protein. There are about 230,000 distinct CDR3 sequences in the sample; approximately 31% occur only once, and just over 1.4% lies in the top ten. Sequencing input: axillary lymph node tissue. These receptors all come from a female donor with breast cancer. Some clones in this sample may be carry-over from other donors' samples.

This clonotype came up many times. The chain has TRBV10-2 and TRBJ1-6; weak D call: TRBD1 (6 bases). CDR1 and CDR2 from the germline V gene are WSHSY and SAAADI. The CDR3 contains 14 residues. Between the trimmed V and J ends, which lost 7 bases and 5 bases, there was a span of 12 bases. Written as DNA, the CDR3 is TGCGCCAGCATAGAGGGGGGCAATAATTCACCCCTCCACTTT. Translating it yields CASIEGGNNSPLHF.

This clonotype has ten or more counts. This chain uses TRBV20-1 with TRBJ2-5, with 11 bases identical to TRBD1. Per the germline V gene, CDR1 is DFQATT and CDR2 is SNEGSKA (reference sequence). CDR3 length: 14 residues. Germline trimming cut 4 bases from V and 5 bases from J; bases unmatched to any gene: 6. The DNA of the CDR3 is TGCAGTGCTAAGCGGACAGGGGGCAGGGAGACCCAGTACTTC. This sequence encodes CSAKRTGGRETQYF.